A single count supports the clone carrying this TCR beta chain. In the study's own analysis: Estimated nucleated cell counts came from reference gene primer amplification. Here immunoSEQ multiplex PCR was the method, and the copy in TCRdb shows in-frame clones only, minus some. The V and J calls and clone size are taken from that table; D and trimming were inferred from the DNA. The sample lists over 200,000 clones, 88% occurring once. This sample was taken from a study of blood T cell repertoires in COVID-19. On the study more broadly: Sources were T cells, B-cell-depleted T cells, or PBMCs; the material itself was cDNA or gDNA.

The junction had 7 bases not matched to a gene; V was cut back by 4 bases and J by 10 bases. Germline CDR1 reads MNHEY; CDR2 reads SVGAGI. This CDR3 region has 14 residues. The receptor was derived from a woman aged 25 to 39 who had been exposed to COVID-19. The sequencing input was PBMCs or T cells enriched from blood (not recorded which). This sequence joins TRBV6-5 and TRBJ2-1; TRBD1 matches 10 bases. As DNA, the CDR3 is TGTGCCAGCAGTTTCCGGGACAGGGGCGACGAGCAGTTCTTC. This encodes CASSFRDRGDEQFF.